Ten or more counts support the clone carrying this T cell receptor beta chain. What it binds is not known. The data were obtained in a study of T cells in Graves' hyperthyroidism and ophthalmopathy. Overall study context: At initial diagnosis, before any treatment had begun, peripheral blood was obtained. Regarding the study as a whole: Model-based prediction identified ophthalmopathy a median about 6 months prior to its onset.

V was pared by 7 bases and J by 7 bases, with 15 bases of the junction left unmatched. CDR1 MNHEY and CDR2 SMNVEV come from the germline V gene (reference sequence). CDR3 length equals 15 residues. Amplification yielded TCR beta CDR3 regions, with RNA transcripts as the source. A set of HTBI primers served as the primers for a first-round RT-PCR of the TCR CDR3. A single record per CDR3 protein comes from TCRdb applying MiXCR to the multiplex PCR reads. The sample has under 450,000 distinct CDR3 sequences, around a sixth seen once. In patients aged 18 to 65, hyperthyroidism was newly diagnosed, with duration under 2 months. Uncontrolled infection, other autoimmune disease, pregnancy or lactation led to exclusion.

The sample was blood. The V call is TRBV27, the J call TRBJ2-7, with TRBD2 identical over 8 bases. This TCR was sampled from a woman aged 18-29 years with Graves' hyperthyroidism. This CDR3 reads CASIGRGGHIGEQYF. CDR3 coding DNA: TGTGCCAGCATAGGCCGGGGGGGTCATATCGGGGAGCAGTACTTC.